In this sample, the clone carrying this TCR beta chain turned up a few times. Its antigen is not identified. This specimen belongs to a study of CD8 T cells in ankylosing spondylitis. Study-wide results and limits: Certain motif variants had earlier appeared in reactive arthritis synovial fluid and blood. Apparently characteristic of ankylosing spondylitis blood was a TCR beta motif (about 8 highly homologous variants). Within peripheral blood, clones linked to disease were CD8+ and relatively rare.

Each TCR beta library was made by quantitative 5'-RACE that incorporated molecular barcodes. TCRdb redid the calling of the 5' RACE reads with MiXCR, one entry per CDR3 protein. This sample yields hundreds of thousands of distinct CDR3 sequences, of which roughly 26% are seen a single time; approximately 1% belongs to the top ten. The CDR3 contains 16 residues. CDR1 is DFQATT, CDR2 SNEGSKA, per germline (reference sequence). The junction had 13 bases not matched to a gene; V was cut back by 5 bases and J by 3 bases. Sequenced input: blood, either unsorted or a sorted T cell fraction (not recorded which). This chain uses TRBV20-1 with TRBJ2-1; 7 bases match TRBD2. The sequence was obtained from a male donor with ankylosing spondylitis. CDR3 protein: CSAHFPGASGYNEQFF. For the CDR3, the DNA is TGCAGTGCTCATTTCCCCGGGGCTAGCGGCTACAATGAGCAGTTCTTC.